These 13 T cell receptor beta chains share one sample of origin, sequenced in a study of Ad26.COV2.S vaccination and SARS-CoV-2 variants. Using immunoSEQ multiplex PCR, the repertoire was profiled, and TCRdb retains in-frame clones only, with some absent. The table records 400,000 to 450,000 clones, around 92% of them present only once. Stated treatment: some 20 received Ad26.COV2.S at low or high dose, single or two shots; about 5 received placebo; per-sample allocation not given. The samples were gathered on day 63 after the first injection of vaccine or placebo. Here the sequenced sample was peripheral blood, taken in a trial of Ad26.COV2.S vaccine versus placebo. These receptors all come from a person between 18 and 65 years old who received the Ad26.COV2.S COVID-19 vaccine or a placebo.

The rearrangement uses TRBV7-2 and TRBJ1-2; 7 bases fit TRBD1. Germline CDR1 and CDR2: SGHTA and FQGNSA. V was clipped by 0 bases and J by 2 bases; unmatched bases: 24. The CDR3 is 22 amino acids. The CDR3 region has the DNA TGTGCCAGCAGCTTAGCTGCGGCTATAAGGAGCGGGGACAGTGGACCAAACTATGGCTACACCTTC. It translates to CASSLAAAIRSGDSGPNYGYTF.

The chain recombines TRBV19 with TRBJ1-5; D unclear. V was trimmed by 5 bases and J by 6 bases, leaving 20 bases between them. The germline CDR1 and CDR2 sequences are LNHDA and SQIVND (reference sequence). This CDR3 region has 16 residues. The CDR3 sequence: CASSFQGRAPSQPQHF. CDR3 sequence (DNA): TGTGCCAGTAGTTTCCAAGGACGGGCCCCCAGTCAGCCCCAGCATTTT. Together with reference TRBV19 and TRBJ1-5, the CDR3 gives the full variable domain: DGGITQSPKYLFRKEGQNVTLSCEQNLNHDAMYWYRQDPGQGLRLIYYSQIVNDFQKGDIAEGYSVSREKKESFPLTVTSAQKNPTAFYLCASSFQGRAPSQPQHFGDGTRLSIL.

This rearrangement joins TRBV27 to TRBJ2-6; no definite D call. Germline-derived CDR1 and CDR2 are MNHEY and SMNVEV (reference sequence). Trimming pared 1 base from V and 2 bases from J, leaving 3 bases between. The CDR3 is 14 amino acids. The CDR3 DNA sequence: TGTGCCAGCAGTTTATACCCTGGGGCCAACGTCCTGACTTTC. Translation gives CASSLYPGANVLTF.

Only one count was recorded for this clone. The chain employs TRBV4-3 and TRBJ1-5, with D unclear. The CDR3 length is 14 residues. Trimming took 1 base from V and 0 from J, leaving 4 bases between them. Germline lookup yields CDR1 LGHNA and CDR2 YSLEER. The CDR3 here is CASSQGYSNQPQHF. The CDR3 DNA sequence: TGCGCCAGCAGCCAAGGTTATAGCAATCAGCCCCAGCATTTT.

The V gene is TRBV7-8, the J gene TRBJ2-5; TRBD2 agrees at 13 bases. The CDR3 is 19 residues long. From germline, CDR1 is SGHVS and CDR2 FQNEAQ. The V and J ends lost 3 bases and 0 bases, in that order; junction bases with no gene match: 10. CDR3 amino acids: CASSLSGTSGEWYQETQYF. DNA of the CDR3: TGTGCCAGCAGCTTGAGCGGGACTAGCGGGGAGTGGTACCAAGAGACCCAGTACTTC.

The chain combines TRBV5-1 with TRBJ1-5; TRBD1 agrees at 8 bases. The CDR3 extends over 14 amino acids. The germline V gene has CDR1 SGHRS and CDR2 YFSETQ. Trimming removed 4 bases from V and 2 bases from J; junction bases left unmatched: 2. The CDR3 protein is CASSMTGGNQPQHF. In DNA, the CDR3 is TGCGCCAGCAGCATGACAGGGGGCAATCAGCCCCAGCATTTT.

The chain combines TRBV7-9 with TRBJ2-1; 12 positions agree with TRBD2. V dropped 5 bases and J dropped 6; count of bases not matched to a gene: 5. The CDR3 extends over 15 amino acids. CDR1 and CDR2 (germline): SEHNR, FQNEAQ (reference sequence). The CDR3 sequence: CASSRGTSGFNEQFF. In DNA, the CDR3 is TGTGCCAGCAGCAGAGGGACTAGCGGGTTCAATGAGCAGTTCTTC. The full variable domain, in which reference TRBV7-9 and TRBJ2-1 provide the parts outside the CDR3, is DTGVSQNPRHKITKRGQNVTFRCDPISEHNRLYWYRQTLGQGPEFLTYFQNEAQLEKSRLLSDRFSAERPKGSFSTLEIQRTEQGDSAMYLCASSRGTSGFNEQFFGPGTRLTVL.

The V call is TRBV11-3, the J call TRBJ2-1, with D perhaps matching TRBD1 (6 bases). The length of the CDR3 is 16 residues. Germline lookup yields CDR1 SGHNT and CDR2 YENEEA. The V and J ends lost 1 base and 5 bases respectively, with 15 bases between them. The CDR3 region is CASSLGNVRDNNEQFF. In nucleotides, the CDR3 is TGTGCCAGCAGCTTAGGGAACGTGAGGGACAACAATGAGCAGTTCTTC.

The V call is TRBV29-1, the J call TRBJ2-3; a weak D match, TRBD1 (6 bases). Between the trimmed V and J ends, which lost 7 bases and 2 bases, there was a span of 10 bases. The germline CDR1 and CDR2 sequences are SQVTM and ANQGSEA. The CDR3 has 12 amino acids. CDR3 in amino acids: CSGTVSTDTQYF. For the CDR3, the DNA is TGCAGCGGGACAGTATCCACAGATACGCAGTATTTT.

The chain is built from TRBV7-8 and TRBJ2-5; TRBD1 aligns across 7 bases. The CDR3 covers 15 residues. Trimming removed 5 bases from V and 4 bases from J; junction bases left unmatched: 10. Germline V gene lookup returns CDR1 SGHVS and CDR2 FQNEAQ. For the CDR3, the DNA is TGTGCCAGCAGCGCAAATCAAAACAGGGGAGAGACCCAGTACTTC. Its protein product is CASSANQNRGETQYF.

The genes are TRBV5-1 and TRBJ2-3; 13 bases agree with TRBD2. V lost 4 bases and J lost 5; bases outside the gene matches: 10. The germline V gene has CDR1 SGHRS and CDR2 YFSETQ. CDR3 length: 17 amino acids. In nucleotides, the CDR3 is TGCGCCAGCAGCCCTGCCTGGACTAGCGGGGGTGGAGATACGCAGTATTTT. It encodes CASSPAWTSGGGDTQYF.

The V and J genes are TRBV28 and TRBJ2-1, with TRBD1 as a possible D gene (6 bases). V lost 3 bases and J lost 4, with 10 bases in between. The CDR3 runs to 14 residues. Germline assignment: CDR1 MDHEN and CDR2 SYDVKM. In DNA form, the CDR3 reads TGTGCCAGCAGTTTTAGGGGGAAGTACAATGAGCAGTTCTTC. This gives the protein CASSFRGKYNEQFF.

This clone came up once. The J gene is TRBJ1-1, the V gene TRBV18; D gene unclear. Germline loops: CDR1 KGHSH, CDR2 LQKENI. The V end was cut by 1 base, the J end by 4 bases, with 7 bases between. The CDR3 is 13 amino acids. CDR3 loop: CASSPQAATEAFF. The CDR3 region has the DNA TGTGCCAGCTCACCACAGGCTGCCACTGAAGCTTTCTTT. Full variable domain (remainder filled in from reference TRBV18 and TRBJ1-1): NAGVMQNPRHLVRRRGQEARLRCSPMKGHSHVYWYRQLPEEGLKFMVYLQKENIIDESGMPKERFSAEFPKEGPSILRIQQVVRGDSAAYFCASSPQAATEAFFGQGTRLTVV.